These 9 T cell receptor beta chains came from one sample sequenced in a study of control samples from healthy donors and cancer patients (dated by TCRdb to between 2020 and 2021). The library came from the immunoSEQ multiplex PCR assay. TCRdb stores this immuneACCESS table with in-frame sequences only. Part of the clones is absent; in the studies checked, under half of the shortfall reflects unresolved V genes, and no reason is known for the rest. The sample includes roughly 69,000 clones, with around 87% observed a single time. 2% to 2.5% of the sample rests with the top ten. The source material was PBMCs. The origin of the receptors is a woman in her forties or fifties with head and neck cancer.

The chain employs TRBV19 and TRBJ2-7; D is undetermined. The CDR3 extends over 13 amino acids. Germline CDR1 and CDR2: LNHDA and SQIVND (reference sequence). The germline V and J ends were trimmed by 6 bases and 0 bases, with 9 bases remaining between them. Written as DNA, the CDR3 is TGTGCCAGTAGATCGGCTTACTCCTACGAGCAGTACTTC. This gives the protein CASRSAYSYEQYF. Full variable domain (remainder filled in from reference TRBV19 and TRBJ2-7): DGGITQSPKYLFRKEGQNVTLSCEQNLNHDAMYWYRQDPGQGLRLIYYSQIVNDFQKGDIAEGYSVSREKKESFPLTVTSAQKNPTAFYLCASRSAYSYEQYFGPGTRLTVT.

This sequence joins TRBV5-1 and TRBJ1-2; 8 nucleotides align to TRBD1. Trimming at V came to 4 bases and at J to 0 bases, leaving 2 bases not matched to a gene. CDR1 is SGHRS, CDR2 YFSETQ, per germline. This CDR3 is 14 amino acids long. The CDR3 DNA sequence: TGCGCCAGCAGCCCGACAGGGGCTAACTATGGCTACACCTTC. Encoded protein: CASSPTGANYGYTF.

The chain employs TRBV4-1 and TRBJ1-6; 8 nucleotides agree with TRBD1. CDR1 and CDR2 (germline): MGHRA, YSYEKL. The CDR3 is 17 amino acids. After removal of 0 bases from V and 7 bases from J, the junction contained 8 bases not matched to a gene. In DNA form, the CDR3 reads TGCGCCAGCAGCCAAGATAGTCAGGGGGCACAGAATTCACCCCTCCACTTT. This codes for CASSQDSQGAQNSPLHF.

The chain uses TRBV19 and TRBJ2-1; D might be TRBD2 (6 bases). The germline CDR1 and CDR2 sequences are LNHDA and SQIVND (reference sequence). CDR3 length equals 12 residues. V was cut by 11 bases and J by 4 bases, with 12 bases left in between. This chain's CDR3 is CACGDFYNEQFF. As DNA, the CDR3 is TGTGCCTGTGGGGACTTTTACAATGAGCAGTTCTTC.

The V gene is TRBV3-1 (or the pseudogene TRBV3-2), the J gene TRBJ1-1; 10 bases match TRBD1. This CDR3 has 18 residues. V gave up 4 bases and J gave up 0 bases; unmatched junction bases: 11. Germline CDR1 and CDR2: LGHDT and YNNKEL (reference sequence). The CDR3 loop reads CASSPRFAGQGMNTEAFF. The CDR3 DNA sequence: TGTGCCAGCAGCCCTAGGTTCGCGGGACAGGGGATGAACACTGAAGCTTTCTTT.

This chain links TRBV7-2 with TRBJ2-1; the match to TRBD2 covers 10 bases. CDR1 and CDR2 from the germline V gene are SGHTA and FQGNSA. The CDR3 totals 15 residues. V shed 2 bases, J shed 6 bases, and the junction held 4 bases outside the gene matches. The CDR3: CASSLTQRGGNEQFF. For the CDR3, the DNA is TGTGCCAGCAGCTTAACCCAGCGGGGGGGCAATGAGCAGTTCTTC.

V gene TRBV11-2 combines with J gene TRBJ1-3, with TRBD1 matching over 12 bases. With V trimmed by 5 bases and J by 0 bases, 5 bases remained unmatched. Germline CDR1 SGHAT, CDR2 FQNNGV. This CDR3 is built from 17 residues. CDR3 loop: CASSPGTGGFSGNTIYF. The DNA for the CDR3 is TGTGCCAGCAGCCCCGGGACAGGGGGCTTCTCTGGAAACACCATATATTTT.

The chain couples TRBV5-4 to TRBJ2-5; 11 nucleotides line up with TRBD2. The CDR3 has 15 residues. After removal of 0 bases from V and 4 bases from J, the junction contained 2 bases not matched to a gene. Germline V gene sequence: CDR1 SGHNT, CDR2 YYREEE (reference sequence). CDR3 nucleotide sequence: TGTGCCAGCAGCTTGGGACTAGCGGGGTTAGAGACCCAGTACTTC. This codes for CASSLGLAGLETQYF.

The rearrangement joins TRBV14 to TRBJ2-7, with D unclear. This CDR3 comprises 14 residues. The V and J ends lost 1 base and 6 bases respectively, with 13 bases between them. CDR1 and CDR2 from the germline V gene are SGHDN and FVKESK. This CDR3 reads CASSQVNGIGEQYF. CDR3 DNA sequence: TGTGCCAGCAGCCAAGTCAATGGGATAGGCGAGCAGTACTTC.